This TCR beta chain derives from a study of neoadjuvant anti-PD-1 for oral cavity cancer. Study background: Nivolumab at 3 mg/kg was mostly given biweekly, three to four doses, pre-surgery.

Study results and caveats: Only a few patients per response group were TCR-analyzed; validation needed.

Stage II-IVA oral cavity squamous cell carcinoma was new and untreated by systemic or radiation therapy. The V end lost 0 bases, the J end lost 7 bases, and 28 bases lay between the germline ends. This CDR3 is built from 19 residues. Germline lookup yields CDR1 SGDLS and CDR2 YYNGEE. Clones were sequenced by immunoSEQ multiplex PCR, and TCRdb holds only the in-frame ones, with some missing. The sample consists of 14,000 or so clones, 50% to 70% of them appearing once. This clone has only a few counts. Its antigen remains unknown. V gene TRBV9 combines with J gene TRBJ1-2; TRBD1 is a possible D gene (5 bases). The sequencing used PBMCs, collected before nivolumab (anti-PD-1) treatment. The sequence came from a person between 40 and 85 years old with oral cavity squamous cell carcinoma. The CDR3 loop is CASSVARTPDSRFRGGYTF. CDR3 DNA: TGTGCCAGCAGCGTAGCCCGGACGCCAGACAGTAGGTTTAGAGGTGGCTACACCTTC.